The rows below give T cell receptor beta chains drawn from one sample of a study of T cell changes during pregnancy in multiple sclerosis. Libraries were prepared by immunoSEQ multiplex PCR; TCRdb keeps only in-frame clonotypes and omits some of them. The sample has tens of thousands of clones, 80% to 95% seen once. Source: peripheral blood, taken in the first trimester of pregnancy. These receptor sequences come from a female donor in good health, enrolled as a control in a pregnancy study. Both conserved end residues are part of each CDR3. A D gene is named only where the DNA matches it firmly. Clone size is shown for a subset of rows, as once, few, many or a class of expanded clone.

size	V	D	J	CDR3	DNA
NA	TRBV11-1	NA	TRBJ1-2	CASSARQANNYGYTF	TGTGCCAGCAGCGCCCGACAGGCAAATAACTATGGCTACACCTTC
once	TRBV9	TRBD1	TRBJ2-1	CASSGGQGAGNEQFF	TGTGCCAGCAGCGGGGGGCAGGGGGCGGGCAATGAGCAGTTCTTC
NA	TRBV7-9	NA	TRBJ1-3	CASSQDGGQHFSHTIYF	TGTGCCAGCAGCCAAGATGGGGGACAACACTTTTCACACACCATATATTTT
NA	TRBV7-9	NA	TRBJ1-3	CASSLERSGNTIYF	TGTGCCAGCAGCTTAGAGCGCTCTGGAAACACCATATATTTT
NA	TRBV6-1	NA	TRBJ1-2	CASSPLTVPDYGYTF	TGTGCCAGCAGCCCTTTGACAGTCCCTGACTATGGCTACACCTTC
NA	TRBV6-1	NA	TRBJ2-1	CASSEDRVGNDEQFF	TGTGCCAGCAGTGAAGACAGGGTAGGGAATGATGAGCAGTTCTTC
NA	TRBV19	NA	TRBJ1-2	CASSIHRAGYTF	TGTGCCAGTAGCATTCACAGGGCTGGCTACACCTTC
NA	TRBV14	NA	TRBJ2-7	CASSHTHGTGNYEQYF	TGTGCCAGCAGCCACACCCATGGTACAGGAAATTACGAGCAGTACTTC
NA	TRBV6-5	NA	TRBJ1-2	CASSSGLGGHYGYTF	TGTGCCAGCAGTTCGGGACTGGGGGGTCACTATGGCTACACCTTC
few	TRBV2	NA	TRBJ1-1	CASSETIRQNTEAFF	TGTGCCAGCAGTGAAACAATTCGACAGAACACTGAAGCTTTCTTT
NA	TRBV5-4	NA	TRBJ1-2	CASSPSIAAYGYTF	TGTGCCAGCAGCCCGTCCATTGCGGCCTATGGCTACACCTTC
NA	TRBV5-1	TRBD1	TRBJ1-1	CASSSSGGNTEAFF	TGCGCCAGCAGCTCATCAGGGGGGAACACTGAAGCTTTCTTT
NA	TRBV28	TRBD1	TRBJ1-2	CASRTQRTGVNYGYTF	TGTGCCAGCAGGACCCAACGGACAGGGGTCAACTATGGCTACACCTTC
NA	TRBV7-9	TRBD2	TRBJ2-7	CASSPPGGAVYEQYF	TGTGCCAGCAGCCCCCCGGGGGGTGCGGTTTACGAGCAGTACTTC
NA	TRBV7-2	TRBD2	TRBJ2-3	CASSHGLAGGLNTQYF	TGTGCCAGCAGCCACGGACTAGCGGGGGGGCTTAATACGCAGTATTTT
NA	TRBV28	NA	TRBJ1-2	CASKVGLGTGRENYGYTF	TGTGCCAGCAAGGTTGGATTGGGGACTGGGCGCGAAAACTATGGCTACACCTTC
NA	TRBV30	TRBD1	TRBJ1-1	CAWNPGQGANTEAFF	TGTGCCTGGAATCCGGGACAGGGGGCGAACACTGAAGCTTTCTTT
NA	TRBV5-6	TRBD1	TRBJ1-4	CASRLKVGQGNEKLFF	TGTGCCAGCAGATTGAAAGTGGGACAGGGAAATGAAAAACTGTTTTTT
few	TRBV10-1	TRBD1	TRBJ1-2	CASSEPIIQRQGQGRYGYTF	TGCGCCAGCAGTGAGCCGATTATCCAACGCCAAGGACAGGGGCGTTATGGCTACACCTTC
NA	TRBV19	NA	TRBJ1-1	CASSIGSPRGTEAFF	TGTGCCAGTAGTATAGGGTCCCCTCGGGGCACTGAAGCTTTCTTT
NA	TRBV30	NA	TRBJ2-4	CAWSRDFKNIQYF	TGTGCCTGGAGCCGGGACTTCAAAAACATTCAGTACTTC
NA	TRBV16	TRBD1	TRBJ1-1	CASSQDRAGSRNTEAFF	TGTGCCAGCAGCCAAGACAGGGCGGGCTCCCGTAACACTGAAGCTTTCTTT
NA	TRBV7-9	NA	TRBJ2-5	CASSLRQGHARGQYF	TGTGCCAGCAGCTTAAGGCAGGGGCACGCCAGGGGCCAGTACTTC
NA	TRBV15	TRBD1	TRBJ1-4	CATSRDRAGGEKLFF	TGTGCCACCAGCAGAGATAGGGCAGGGGGCGAAAAACTGTTTTTT
NA	TRBV7-9	TRBD1	TRBJ1-4	CASSPEGQVGEKLFF	TGTGCCAGCAGCCCCGAAGGACAGGTGGGGGAAAAACTGTTTTTT
NA	TRBV19	NA	TRBJ2-6	CATSGPWGANVLTF	TGTGCCACCAGCGGGCCGTGGGGGGCCAACGTCCTGACTTTC
NA	TRBV4-3	TRBD2	TRBJ2-5	CASSHDWGSGDRETQYF	TGCGCCAGCAGCCACGACTGGGGTAGCGGGGATAGAGAGACCCAGTACTTC
NA	TRBV2	TRBD1	TRBJ1-2	CASSGQGAIYGYTF	TGTGCCAGCAGTGGACAGGGGGCCATCTATGGCTACACCTTC
NA	TRBV21-1	NA	TRBJ1-5	CARLEQGFRNQPQHF	TGTGCCCGTTTGGAACAGGGGTTTCGCAATCAGCCCCAGCATTTT
many	TRBV27	NA	TRBJ1-4	CASSLTTNEKLFF	TGTGCCAGCAGTCTTACAACTAATGAAAAACTGTTTTTT
NA	TRBV7-6	NA	TRBJ2-2	CASSETQGGIGELFF	TGTGCCAGCAGCGAAACCCAGGGGGGAATCGGGGAGCTGTTTTTT
once	TRBV27	NA	TRBJ2-1	CASSLSQLASNNEQFF	TGTGCCAGCAGTTTATCGCAACTAGCAAGTAATAATGAGCAGTTCTTC
NA	TRBV5-1	NA	TRBJ1-2	CASSLGRGNYGYTF	TGCGCCAGCAGCTTGGGAAGGGGCAACTATGGCTACACCTTC
NA	TRBV4-2	TRBD1	TRBJ1-6	CASSPSSRDSRSPLHF	TGTGCCAGCAGCCCGTCGTCTCGGGACAGCCGCTCACCCCTCCACTTT
once	TRBV10-3	NA	TRBJ1-1	CAISELQQGFEAFF	TGTGCCATCAGTGAGTTACAACAGGGTTTTGAAGCTTTCTTT
NA	TRBV5-1	TRBD2	TRBJ2-2	CASSLLGRGTGELFF	TGCGCCAGCAGCCTTCTCGGGCGGGGGACCGGGGAGCTGTTTTTT
NA	TRBV2	TRBD1	TRBJ2-7	CASSAGQGRHEQYF	TGTGCCAGCAGCGCCGGACAGGGGAGGCACGAGCAGTACTTC
NA	TRBV6-1	NA	TRBJ2-7	CASPNDPGASYEQYF	TGTGCCAGCCCGAATGACCCAGGGGCTTCCTACGAGCAGTACTTC
NA	TRBV9	NA	TRBJ2-5	CASSPGVIQYF	TGTGCCAGCAGCCCAGGGGTGATCCAGTACTTC
NA	TRBV4-1	NA	TRBJ1-5	CASSLDPQGYQPQHF	TGCGCCAGCAGCCTAGACCCGCAGGGTTATCAGCCCCAGCATTTT
NA	TRBV4-3	NA	TRBJ2-1	CASSQDRGKLTEQFF	TGCGCCAGCAGCCAAGATCGGGGAAAGCTAACCGAGCAGTTCTTC
NA	TRBV5-4	TRBD1	TRBJ1-1	CASSFRTGGDEAFF	TGTGCCAGCAGCTTCCGGACAGGGGGGGACGAAGCTTTCTTT